These 4 T cell receptor beta chains were all obtained from the same sample, sequenced in a study of T cells expressing NK-cell markers (dated by TCRdb to about 2020). Libraries came from 5' RACE. Reads for this sample came from an Illumina HiSeq 2000. The reads were reprocessed in TCRdb, with one entry per CDR3 protein sequence and no accompanying DNA. The sample table gives 250,000 to 300,000 distinct CDR3 sequences. The ten largest account for around 4.2% of the sample. Sequencing was carried out using blood T cells: a sorted CD56 or NKG2C T cell subset, CD4+ or CD8+ T cells, or bulk PBMC T cells (not recorded which). These receptors came from a woman aged 18 to 75 in good health.

The CDR3 here is CASSPPGNEQFF. V gene TRBV12-3 or TRBV12-4 combines with J gene TRBJ2-1; TCRdb names TRBD1, which stays unverified in the absence of DNA. CDR3 length: 12 residues.

The chain carries TRBV4-3 and TRBJ2-3. This CDR3 has 14 amino acids. Germline CDR1 is LGHNA and CDR2 is YSLEER. The CDR3: CASSQGASVDTQYF.

V is TRBV29-1 and J is TRBJ1-4; the TCRdb call, TRBD1, lacks DNA for checking. Per germline, CDR1 SQVTM and CDR2 ANQGSEA. The CDR3 consists of 17 residues. The CDR3 loop is CSVLTGGTGATNEKLFF.

The chain couples TRBV29-1 to TRBJ2-1; there is no DNA to check the TCRdb D call of TRBD2. The CDR3 totals 16 residues. Per germline, CDR1 SQVTM and CDR2 ANQGSEA. CDR3 sequence: CSVHIAGFVAYNEQFF.